Listed below are T cell receptor beta chains from one sample, sequenced in a study of response to subunit inactivated influenza vaccine. TCRdb itself ran the RT-PCR reads through MiXCR, one entry per CDR3 protein. The sample lists almost 600,000 distinct CDR3 sequences, 14% occurring once. Sample: PBMCs from blood, taken 11 to 12 days after vaccination. The origin of the receptors is a man aged 45-65 years who received an inactivated influenza vaccine. The CDR3 runs from the conserved cysteine through the conserved F or W. The D gene is left open where the match is weak. Some rows have no size entry. The others give once, few or many, or a class for an expanded clone.

j_gene	v_gene	abundance	d_gene	CDR3nt	CDR3aa
TRBJ1-5	TRBV7-2	few	NA	TGTGCCAGCAGCCCCATTTGGAGCAATCAGCCCCAGCATTTT	CASSPIWSNQPQHF
TRBJ2-2	TRBV11-1	NA	NA	TGTGCCAGCAGCATAAGAGGCGACACCGGGGAGCTGTTTTTT	CASSIRGDTGELFF
TRBJ2-7	TRBV13	few	TRBD2	TGTGCCAGCAGCTCCGCGGCGGGAGTACCCTACGAGCAGTACTTC	CASSSAAGVPYEQYF
TRBJ2-3	TRBV25-1	NA	TRBD2	TGTGCCAGCAGTGCAAGCGGGGGGGGCACAGATACGCAGTATTTT	CASSASGGGTDTQYF
TRBJ2-3	TRBV9	NA	TRBD2	TGTGCCAGCAGCCCTCGTAATATCGTACTAGCGGGAGTCTCAGATACGCAGTATTTT	CASSPRNIVLAGVSDTQYF
TRBJ1-3	TRBV7-2	NA	NA	TGTGCCAGCAGCTCCCCGCCGGGGGGAAACACCATATATTTT	CASSSPPGGNTIYF
TRBJ2-5	TRBV7-8	NA	TRBD2	TGTGCCAGCAGCTTCCGTCTAGCGGGAGGAAGCTTCAAAGAGACCCAGTACTTC	CASSFRLAGGSFKETQYF
TRBJ2-7	TRBV25-1	NA	TRBD1	TGTGCCAGCAGTAGCCCAGGACAGGGGACTGGTGAGCAGTACTTC	CASSSPGQGTGEQYF
TRBJ2-5	TRBV9	NA	NA	TGTGCCAGCAACTCCGGGGGGCAGAAAGAGACCCAGTACTTC	CASNSGGQKETQYF
TRBJ2-7	TRBV29-1	many	NA	TGCAGCGTTGAAGCCTCCCGCAGGGTCGGCGAGCAGTACTTC	CSVEASRRVGEQYF
TRBJ2-1	TRBV9	NA	NA	TGTGCCAGCAGCCCGGAAGGAAGCTCCTACAATGAGCAGTTCTTC	CASSPEGSSYNEQFF
TRBJ1-6	TRBV12-3/TRBV12-4	few	NA	TGTGCCAGCAGTCGCTCCGCTTCACCCCTCCACTTT	CASSRSASPLHF
TRBJ2-7	TRBV3-1	few	TRBD2	TGTGCCAGCAGCCAAGATCCACTAGCGAAATACGAGCAGTACTTC	CASSQDPLAKYEQYF
TRBJ2-1	TRBV7-9	NA	TRBD2	TGTGCCAGCAGCTTATCTAGCCTAGCGGGGGTTGGTGAGCAGTTCTTC	CASSLSSLAGVGEQFF
TRBJ1-1	TRBV7-2	NA	NA	TGTGCCAGCAGCTTGACAGGTCTCCACACTGAAGCTTTCTTT	CASSLTGLHTEAFF
TRBJ1-3	TRBV20-1	few	NA	TGCAGTGCTAGTTCAGGGTTCTCTGGAAACACCATATATTTT	CSASSGFSGNTIYF
TRBJ2-1	TRBV6-2/TRBV6-3	NA	TRBD2	TGTGCCAGCAGTTACCCCACTAGCGGGAGGGCCATCTGGGCTTCCAATGAGCAGTTCTTC	CASSYPTSGRAIWASNEQFF
TRBJ2-7	TRBV4-3	few	NA	TGCGCCAGCAGCCAAGATAGAACTACTGAGCAGTACTTC	CASSQDRTTEQYF
TRBJ2-4	TRBV5-1	many	NA	TGCGCCAGCAAGGGGGGAGGCAACATTCAGTACTTC	CASKGGGNIQYF
TRBJ2-3	TRBV29-1	NA	TRBD1	TGCAGCGTTGTTCGCGACAGGGGTTGGACGCAGTATTTT	CSVVRDRGWTQYF
TRBJ2-5	TRBV4-3	few	TRBD2	TGCGCCAGCAGCCAAGATCTTTCGGCGGGAGGGCGTGAGACCCAGTACTTC	CASSQDLSAGGRETQYF
TRBJ2-5	TRBV7-2	NA	TRBD2	TGTGCCAGCAGCTATCAGCGGGGGGCCCAAGAGACCCAGTACTTC	CASSYQRGAQETQYF
TRBJ2-1	TRBV5-1	few	NA	TGCGCCAGCAGTTACCAGGGAGAGAACTACTACAATGAGCAGTTCTTC	CASSYQGENYYNEQFF
TRBJ2-2	TRBV12-5	many	NA	TGTGCTAGTGGTTCCCCTGGGTCCGGGGAGCTGTTTTTT	CASGSPGSGELFF
TRBJ1-1	TRBV5-1	once	TRBD1	TGCGCCAGCAGCCTCCGGGACAGGCCGGTTGAAGCTTTCTTT	CASSLRDRPVEAFF
TRBJ2-7	TRBV15	NA	NA	TGTGCCACCAGCAGAGTGGGGCAGAGCCACGAGCAGTACTTC	CATSRVGQSHEQYF
TRBJ2-5	TRBV7-2	NA	TRBD2	TGTGCCAGCAGCTTAGAACTAGCGGGGGCGTGGGAGACCCAGTACTTC	CASSLELAGAWETQYF
TRBJ2-1	TRBV11-2	NA	TRBD2	TGTGCCAGCAGCTCAGGGGGGACTAGCGGGATGGGAGAGCAGTTCTTC	CASSSGGTSGMGEQFF
TRBJ2-7	TRBV6-2/TRBV6-3	NA	TRBD2	TGTGCCAGCAGCCTCCTAGCGGGAGGGCCGTCCTACGAGCAGTACTTC	CASSLLAGGPSYEQYF
TRBJ1-1	TRBV29-1	NA	NA	TGCAGCGTCGGGGAGGCAGAGAACACTGAAGCTTTCTTT	CSVGEAENTEAFF
TRBJ1-5	TRBV12-3/TRBV12-4	few	NA	TGTGCCAGCGGAGCCTCCGGGCAGAGCAATCAGCCCCAGCATTTT	CASGASGQSNQPQHF